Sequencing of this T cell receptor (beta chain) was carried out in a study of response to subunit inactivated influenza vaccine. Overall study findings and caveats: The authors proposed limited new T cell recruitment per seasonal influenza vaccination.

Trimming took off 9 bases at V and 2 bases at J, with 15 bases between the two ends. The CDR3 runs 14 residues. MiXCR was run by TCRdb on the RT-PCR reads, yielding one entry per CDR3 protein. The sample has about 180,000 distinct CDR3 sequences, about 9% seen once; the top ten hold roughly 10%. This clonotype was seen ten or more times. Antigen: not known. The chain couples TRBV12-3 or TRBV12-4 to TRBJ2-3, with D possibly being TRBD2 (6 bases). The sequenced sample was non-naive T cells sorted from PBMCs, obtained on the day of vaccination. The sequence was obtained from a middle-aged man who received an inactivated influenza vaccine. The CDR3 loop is CASRTGVPTDTQYF. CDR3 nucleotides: TGTGCCAGTCGAACGGGGGTACCCACAGATACGCAGTATTTT.